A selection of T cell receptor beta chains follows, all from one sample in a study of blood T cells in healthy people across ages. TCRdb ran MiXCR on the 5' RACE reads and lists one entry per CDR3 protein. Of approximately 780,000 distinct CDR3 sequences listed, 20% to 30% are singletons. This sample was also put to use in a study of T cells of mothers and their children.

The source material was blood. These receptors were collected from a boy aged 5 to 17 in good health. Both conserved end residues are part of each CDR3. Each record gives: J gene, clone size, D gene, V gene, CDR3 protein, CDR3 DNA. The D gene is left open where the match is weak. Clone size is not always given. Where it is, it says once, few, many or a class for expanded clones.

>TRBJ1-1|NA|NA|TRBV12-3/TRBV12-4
CASSRSGVTEAFF
TGTGCCAGCAGCCGCTCAGGGGTCACTGAAGCTTTCTTT
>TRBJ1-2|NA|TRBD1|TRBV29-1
CSVLRDRGSYTF
TGCAGCGTCCTTCGGGACAGGGGGAGCTACACCTTC
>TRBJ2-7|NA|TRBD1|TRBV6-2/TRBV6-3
CASNQVTGVQQYF
TGTGCCAGCAACCAAGTCACAGGGGTCCAACAGTACTTC
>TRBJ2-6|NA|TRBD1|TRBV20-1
CSASDRGGPNVLTF
TGCAGTGCCTCTGACAGGGGTGGTCCCAACGTCCTGACTTTC
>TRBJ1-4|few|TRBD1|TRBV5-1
CASSTTGATNEKLFF
TGCGCCAGCAGCACTACAGGGGCGACTAATGAAAAACTGTTTTTT
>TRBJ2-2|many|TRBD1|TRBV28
CASSLGQGTGELFF
TGTGCCAGCAGTTTAGGACAGGGGACCGGGGAGCTGTTTTTT
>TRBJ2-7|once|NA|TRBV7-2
CASSLASLAREQYF
TGTGCCAGCAGTTTAGCCAGTCTAGCGAGGGAGCAGTACTTC
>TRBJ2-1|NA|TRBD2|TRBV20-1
CSASSSGGPHNEQFF
TGCAGTGCTAGCTCTAGCGGGGGACCTCACAATGAGCAGTTCTTC
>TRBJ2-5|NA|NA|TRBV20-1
CSATRGETQYF
TGCAGTGCTACCAGGGGAGAGACCCAGTACTTC
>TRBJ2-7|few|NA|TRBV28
CASSSYRFDEQYF
TGTGCCAGCAGTTCCTACAGGTTCGACGAGCAGTACTTC
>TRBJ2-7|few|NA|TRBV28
CASRKRPYEQYF
TGTGCCAGCAGAAAAAGACCCTACGAGCAGTACTTC
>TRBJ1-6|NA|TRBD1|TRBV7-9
CASSLNRDSPNSPLHF
TGTGCCAGCAGCTTAAACAGGGACAGTCCTAATTCACCCCTCCACTTT
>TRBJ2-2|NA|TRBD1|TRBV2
CASSADRGDTGELFF
TGTGCCAGCAGTGCCGACAGGGGAGACACCGGGGAGCTGTTTTTT
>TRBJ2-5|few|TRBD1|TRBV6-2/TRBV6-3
CASSSADRGWRLRF
TGTGCCAGCAGTTCCGCTGACAGGGGGTGGAGGCTCAGGTTC
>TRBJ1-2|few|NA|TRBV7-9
CASSLGRGLDYGYTF
TGTGCCAGCAGCTTAGGAAGGGGTTTGGACTATGGCTACACCTTC
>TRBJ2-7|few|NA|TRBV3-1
CASSQANNYEQYF
TGTGCCAGCAGCCAAGCTAATAACTACGAGCAGTACTTC
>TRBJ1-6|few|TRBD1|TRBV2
CASSERQGNSPLHF
TGTGCCAGCAGCGAGAGACAGGGGAATTCACCCCTCCACTTT
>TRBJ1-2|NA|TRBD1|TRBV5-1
CASSWDRGGTNYGYTF
TGCGCCAGCAGCTGGGACAGGGGAGGAACTAACTATGGCTACACCTTC
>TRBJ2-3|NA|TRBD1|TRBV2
CASRAGTGVTDTQYF
TGTGCCAGCAGAGCCGGGACAGGGGTAACAGATACGCAGTATTTT
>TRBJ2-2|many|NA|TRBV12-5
CASGLQGYGELFF
TGTGCTAGTGGGTTACAGGGCTACGGGGAGCTGTTTTTT
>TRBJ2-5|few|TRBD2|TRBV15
CATSREGSGEAETQYF
TGTGCCACCAGCAGAGAGGGAAGCGGGGAGGCAGAGACCCAGTACTTC
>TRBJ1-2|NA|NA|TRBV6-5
CASSTREDGYTF
TGTGCCAGCAGCACCCGGGAGGACGGCTACACCTTC
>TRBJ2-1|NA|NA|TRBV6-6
CASSYSSNEQFF
TGTGCCAGCAGTTACAGCTCGAATGAGCAGTTCTTC
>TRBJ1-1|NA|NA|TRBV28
CASSSRTTEAFF
TGTGCCAGCAGTTCCCGGACAACTGAAGCTTTCTTT
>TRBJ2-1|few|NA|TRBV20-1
CSASGARYYNEQFF
TGCAGTGCTAGTGGGGCTAGATACTACAATGAGCAGTTCTTC
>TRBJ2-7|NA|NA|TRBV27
CASSGGHRPYEQYF
TGTGCCAGCAGCGGAGGACACCGACCCTACGAGCAGTACTTC
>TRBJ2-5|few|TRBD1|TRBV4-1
CASSQDGLGQTQETQYF
TGCGCCAGCAGCCAAGATGGTTTGGGACAGACCCAAGAGACCCAGTACTTC
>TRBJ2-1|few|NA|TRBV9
CASSPDRDNEQFF
TGTGCCAGCTCCCCAGACAGAGACAATGAGCAGTTCTTC
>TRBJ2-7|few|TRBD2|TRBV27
CASTPGLARHEQYF
TGTGCCAGCACCCCGGGACTAGCTCGCCACGAGCAGTACTTC
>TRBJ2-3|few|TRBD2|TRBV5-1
CASSLVVAGSTDTQYF
TGCGCCAGCAGCTTGGTCGTAGCGGGGAGCACAGATACGCAGTATTTT
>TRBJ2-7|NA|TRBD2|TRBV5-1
CASSSNLAGGPYEQYF
TGCGCCAGCAGCTCAAATCTAGCGGGGGGCCCCTACGAGCAGTACTTC